The sequence of this T cell receptor (beta chain) was determined in a study of T cell changes during pregnancy in multiple sclerosis. The V and J ends lost 8 bases and 0 bases respectively, with 17 bases between them. The CDR3 has 17 residues. Germline loops: CDR1 SNHLY, CDR2 FYNNEI. Data came from immunoSEQ multiplex PCR; TCRdb stores just in-frame clones and leaves some out. The sample has tens of thousands of clones, roughly 88% seen once; the top ten hold 1% to 1.5%. The TCR was taken from a female donor with multiple sclerosis, enrolled in a pregnancy study. The chain combines TRBV2 with TRBJ1-6; D unresolved. Sample: peripheral blood, taken in the second trimester of pregnancy. The CDR3 sequence is CASALPAAISYNSPLHF. In nucleotides, the CDR3 is TGTGCCAGCGCCCTACCGGCAGCGATCTCCTATAATTCACCCCTCCACTTT.